The 25 T cell receptor beta chains below come from one sample, sequenced in a study of T cell changes during pregnancy in multiple sclerosis. Data came from immunoSEQ multiplex PCR; TCRdb stores just in-frame clones and leaves some out. The sample has 100,000 or so clones, around 90% seen once; the top ten hold around 3.2%. The starting material was peripheral blood, obtained in the second trimester of pregnancy. These receptors were taken from a female donor with multiple sclerosis, enrolled in a pregnancy study.

This clone occurred a few times. This sequence joins TRBV6-1 and TRBJ2-3, with a possible D match to TRBD2 (6 bases). Trimming pared 4 bases from V and 5 bases from J, leaving 13 bases between. The CDR3 spans 14 residues. The V gene's germline CDR1 is MNHNS and CDR2 SASEGT. The CDR3 loop is CASSVTSSEDTQYF. The CDR3, as DNA: TGTGCCAGCAGTGTCACTAGCTCGGAAGATACGCAGTATTTT.

The chain is built from TRBV2 and TRBJ2-2; tentatively, D is TRBD1 (5 bases). Germline V lookup: CDR1 SNHLY, CDR2 FYNNEI. Deletions cut 6 bases from V and 9 bases from J, with 14 bases between. The CDR3 loop spans 13 amino acids. The CDR3 DNA reads as TGTGCCAGCAGACGGGCAGACAGTCGGGAGCTGTTTTTT. Its translation: CASRRADSRELFF.

The chain employs TRBV19 and TRBJ2-4; weak D call: TRBD2 (5 bases). The V gene lost 5 bases and the J gene lost 2 bases, with 19 bases spanning the gap. Germline V lookup: CDR1 LNHDA, CDR2 SQIVND (reference sequence). The CDR3 extends over 17 amino acids. The CDR3 reads CASSSLGRSASKNIQYF. The CDR3 DNA reads as TGTGCCAGTAGTTCGCTGGGGAGATCAGCGTCCAAAAACATTCAGTACTTC. Variable domain in full (rest from reference TRBV19 and TRBJ2-4): DGGITQSPKYLFRKEGQNVTLSCEQNLNHDAMYWYRQDPGQGLRLIYYSQIVNDFQKGDIAEGYSVSREKKESFPLTVTSAQKNPTAFYLCASSSLGRSASKNIQYFGAGTRLSVL.

The chain recombines TRBV4-1 with TRBJ1-2; TRBD1 matches at 7 bases. Germline V gene data show CDR1 as MGHRA and CDR2 as YSYEKL. Trimming removed 1 base from V and 5 bases from J; junction bases left unmatched: 4. The CDR3 sequence is 14 residues long. CDR3 nucleotide sequence: TGCGCCAGCAGCCAAGGCCAGGGGGAGTATGGCTACACCTTC. Protein: CASSQGQGEYGYTF.

The chain carries TRBV9 and TRBJ2-7; 8 bases match TRBD1. CDR1 is SGDLS, CDR2 YYNGEE, per germline. The junction had 5 bases not matched to a gene; V was cut back by 0 bases and J by 3 bases. CDR3 length: 15 residues. As DNA, the CDR3 is TGTGCCAGCAGCGTAGATCAGGGGGCCTTCTACGAGCAGTACTTC. It specifies CASSVDQGAFYEQYF.

The gene calls are TRBV5-1 and TRBJ2-3; D call uncertain. In germline, CDR1 is SGHRS, CDR2 YFSETQ. V lost 3 bases, J lost 1 base, and 9 bases lay in between. This CDR3 is 14 amino acids long. The CDR3 is CASSSRGGTDTQYF. The DNA of the CDR3 is TGCGCCAGCAGCTCCCGCGGAGGCACAGATACGCAGTATTTT.

J is TRBJ2-7 and V is TRBV29-1; 8 nucleotides agree with TRBD1. V dropped 6 bases and J dropped 7; count of bases not matched to a gene: 14. CDR3 length equals 14 residues. Germline assignment: CDR1 SQVTM and CDR2 ANQGSEA. The CDR3 loop reads CSVNVGTGPWEQYF. In nucleotides, the CDR3 is TGCAGCGTCAATGTTGGGACAGGTCCATGGGAGCAGTACTTC.

The chain links TRBV7-2 to TRBJ2-1; the match to TRBD2 covers 8 bases. The CDR3 is 16 amino acids. Germline CDR1 and CDR2: SGHTA and FQGNSA. V gave up 1 base and J gave up 4 bases; unmatched junction bases: 6. The CDR3 DNA is TGTGCCAGCAGCTTAGAGGGGACTAGTGGGTACAATGAGCAGTTCTTC. Translating gives CASSLEGTSGYNEQFF.

The rearrangement joins TRBV28 to TRBJ1-5; D ambiguous. The CDR3 runs to 12 residues. V lost 1 base and J 15 bases, leaving 13 bases between the germline ends. Per the germline V gene, CDR1 is MDHEN and CDR2 is SYDVKM. The CDR3 here is CASSLFQVEWHF. Here the CDR3 DNA reads TGTGCCAGCAGTTTATTTCAGGTGGAATGGCATTTT.

J is TRBJ2-1 and V is TRBV7-9, with 10 bases that match TRBD1. This CDR3 spans 19 amino acids. V lost 4 bases and J lost 0; bases outside the gene matches: 12. The germline V gene has CDR1 SEHNR and CDR2 FQNEAQ (reference sequence). The CDR3 is CASSSFFQGQGSSYNEQFF. In DNA form, the CDR3 reads TGTGCCAGCAGCTCCTTTTTCCAGGGACAGGGGAGCTCCTACAATGAGCAGTTCTTC.

The chain uses TRBV9 and TRBJ1-1; D possibly corresponds to TRBD1 (6 bases). The CDR3 contains 16 residues. Trimming cost V 4 bases and J 3 bases, with 19 bases left between them. Looked up from germline, CDR1 is SGDLS and CDR2 is YYNGEE. CDR3 nucleotides: TGTGCCAGCAGCCCCTTGGGGGGGGCTGGGGACACTGAAGCTTTCTTT. Translated, it gives CASSPLGGAGDTEAFF.

The V and J genes are TRBV27 and TRBJ2-1; possible D gene TRBD2, 6 bases. CDR3 length: 13 residues. V was clipped by 2 bases and J by 10 bases, with 12 bases between them. CDR1 is MNHEY, CDR2 SMNVEV, per germline (reference sequence). DNA for the CDR3: TGTGCCAGCAGTTTAGGACTATCCTCGGAGCAGTTCTTC. Translating it yields CASSLGLSSEQFF.

The chain combines TRBV28 with TRBJ2-6; D not certain. The CDR3 covers 13 residues. CDR1 is MDHEN and CDR2 is SYDVKM in the germline V gene. The V end lost 5 bases, the J end lost 4 bases, and 6 bases lay between the germline ends. The CDR3 region has the DNA TGTGCCAGCAGTGTTCTGGGGGCCAACGTCCTGACTTTC. The encoded protein is CASSVLGANVLTF.

V and J are TRBV7-8 and TRBJ1-3; no firm D call. This CDR3 region has 16 residues. V lost 1 base and J lost 12, with 22 bases in between. The germline gives CDR1 SGHVS, CDR2 FQNEAQ. CDR3 in amino acids: CASSLDSSAAGLGIYF. DNA of the CDR3: TGTGCCAGCAGCTTAGATTCGAGCGCCGCCGGGTTGGGCATATATTTT.

This clone appeared once. The CDR3 is CASSSGGVGGRASSYEQYF. The CDR3, as DNA: TGTGCCAGCAGCTCCGGTGGGGTGGGCGGGAGGGCCTCCTCCTACGAGCAGTACTTC. V and J are TRBV7-2 and TRBJ2-7, with 9 bases fitting TRBD2. Germline V gives CDR1 SGHTA, CDR2 FQGNSA. V lost 4 bases and J lost 0; bases outside the gene matches: 16. The CDR3 has 19 amino acids.

The chain couples TRBV9 to TRBJ2-3; 9 nucleotides match TRBD2. The CDR3 totals 15 residues. Losses at the gene ends were 3 bases for V and 6 bases for J; bases not matched to a gene: 8. CDR1 and CDR2 from the germline V gene are SGDLS and YYNGEE. The DNA for the CDR3 is TGTGCCAGCAGCGAAGGAGCGGGAGGATTTGATACGCAGTATTTT. Encoded protein: CASSEGAGGFDTQYF.

The V gene is TRBV19, the J gene TRBJ2-6, with D maybe TRBD1 (6 bases). Trimming took 6 bases from V and 1 from J, leaving 10 bases between them. This CDR3 has 15 residues. Germline V gene data show CDR1 as LNHDA and CDR2 as SQIVND (reference sequence). The CDR3 spells CASSPRGSGANVLTF. Here the CDR3 DNA reads TGTGCCAGTAGCCCCAGGGGTTCTGGGGCCAACGTCCTGACTTTC.

This clone occurred a few times. The chain's CDR3 is CAIADRGPTDTQYF. The DNA for the CDR3 is TGTGCCATCGCAGACAGGGGCCCCACAGATACGCAGTATTTT. The V call is TRBV10-3, the J call TRBJ2-3; 8 bases line up with TRBD1. The CDR3 spans 14 residues. Germline CDR1 and CDR2: ENHRY and SYGVKD. The V and J ends lost 8 bases and 2 bases, in that order; junction bases with no gene match: 6.

The J gene is TRBJ2-7, the V gene TRBV27; D might be TRBD2 (6 bases). The CDR3 runs to 15 residues. Germline V CDR1 and CDR2: MNHEY, SMNVEV (reference sequence). Trimming stripped 5 bases from V and 0 bases from J, with 14 bases between. The CDR3: CASSPLAPDSYEQYF. In DNA, the CDR3 is TGTGCCAGCAGTCCCCTAGCGCCCGACTCCTACGAGCAGTACTTC.

Notes on this clone: At one boundary the junction diverges from the germline segment, which might be a read error. The chain joins TRBV7-7 to TRBJ2-7, with TRBD1 matching over 8 bases. From germline, CDR1 is SSHAT and CDR2 FNYEAQ (reference sequence). The CDR3 sequence is 14 residues long. The CDR3 DNA reads as TGTGCTAGCACCTCCGGGACAGGAGTCTACGAGCAGTACTTC. Translation: CASTSGTGVYEQYF. Full variable domain (rest looked up from reference TRBV7-7 and TRBJ2-7): GAGVSQSPRYKVTKRGQDVTLRCDPISSHATLYWYQQALGQGPEFLTYFNYEAQPDKSGLPSDRFSAERPEGSISTLTIQRTEQRDSAMYRCASTSGTGVYEQYFGPGTRLTVT.

The genes are TRBV5-4 and TRBJ2-3, with TRBD1 as a possible D gene (7 bases). Germline CDR1 reads SGHNT; CDR2 reads YYREEE (reference sequence). Trimming stripped 2 bases from V and 5 bases from J, with 15 bases between. The CDR3 length is 15 residues. This CDR3 is CASSLANRGGDTQYF. Here the CDR3 DNA reads TGTGCCAGCAGCTTAGCAAACAGGGGAGGAGATACGCAGTATTTT.

The J gene is TRBJ2-1, the V gene TRBV5-6; weak D call: TRBD2 (7 bases). V gave up 3 bases and J gave up 0 bases, with 19 bases separating them. From germline, CDR1 is SGHDT and CDR2 YYEEEE. The length of the CDR3 is 18 residues. The CDR3 DNA follows: TGTGCCAGCAGCTCAGGGGTACTAGCGAGGAGCTCCTACAATGAGCAGTTCTTC. Its protein product is CASSSGVLARSSYNEQFF.

This clone was recorded once. V gene TRBV14 combines with J gene TRBJ2-7; D is unclear. Germline V gene lookup returns CDR1 SGHDN and CDR2 FVKESK. The CDR3 has 13 residues. Trimming removed 4 bases from V and 1 base from J, with 8 bases in between. CDR3 residues: CASSLLPSYEQYF. CDR3 DNA: TGTGCCAGCAGCCTCCTCCCTTCCTACGAGCAGTACTTC.

The CDR3, as DNA: TGTGCCAGCAGCGTTTCTAGCGGGAGGATGAACACCGGGGAGCTGTTTTTT. Protein sequence: CASSVSSGRMNTGELFF. V and J are TRBV9 and TRBJ2-2; TRBD2 aligns across 11 bases. The V gene end was trimmed by 2 bases and the J gene end by 1 base; junction bases not matched to a gene: 4. The length of the CDR3 is 17 residues. Germline CDR1 reads SGDLS; CDR2 reads YYNGEE.

The chain joins TRBV11-3 to TRBJ2-1, with 13 nucleotides matching TRBD2. The ends lost 5 bases at V and 8 bases at J; junction bases unmatched: 9. Germline CDR1 is SGHNT and CDR2 is YENEEA. This CDR3 has 16 amino acids. This CDR3 is CASSEGTSGISDEQFF. DNA for the CDR3: TGTGCCAGCAGCGAGGGGACTAGCGGGATCAGTGATGAGCAGTTCTTC.